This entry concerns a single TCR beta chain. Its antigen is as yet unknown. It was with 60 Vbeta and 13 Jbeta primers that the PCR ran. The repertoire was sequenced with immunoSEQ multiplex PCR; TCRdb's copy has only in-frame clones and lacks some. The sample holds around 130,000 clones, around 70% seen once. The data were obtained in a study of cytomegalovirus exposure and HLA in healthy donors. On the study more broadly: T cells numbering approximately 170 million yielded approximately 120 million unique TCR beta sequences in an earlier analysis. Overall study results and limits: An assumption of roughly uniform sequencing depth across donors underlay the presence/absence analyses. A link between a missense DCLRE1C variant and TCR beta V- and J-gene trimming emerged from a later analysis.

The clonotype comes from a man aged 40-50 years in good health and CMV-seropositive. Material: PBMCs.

In nucleotides, the CDR3 is TGTGCCAGCAGCTTGGGTATTTTATTTCGGGGAGCTTTCTTT. It is translated as CASSLGILFRGAFF. The gene calls are TRBV5-4 and TRBJ1-1; no clear D gene. The CDR3 is 14 residues long. Germline V gene sequence: CDR1 SGHNT, CDR2 YYREEE (reference sequence). V lost 0 bases, J lost 10 bases, and 16 bases lay in between.